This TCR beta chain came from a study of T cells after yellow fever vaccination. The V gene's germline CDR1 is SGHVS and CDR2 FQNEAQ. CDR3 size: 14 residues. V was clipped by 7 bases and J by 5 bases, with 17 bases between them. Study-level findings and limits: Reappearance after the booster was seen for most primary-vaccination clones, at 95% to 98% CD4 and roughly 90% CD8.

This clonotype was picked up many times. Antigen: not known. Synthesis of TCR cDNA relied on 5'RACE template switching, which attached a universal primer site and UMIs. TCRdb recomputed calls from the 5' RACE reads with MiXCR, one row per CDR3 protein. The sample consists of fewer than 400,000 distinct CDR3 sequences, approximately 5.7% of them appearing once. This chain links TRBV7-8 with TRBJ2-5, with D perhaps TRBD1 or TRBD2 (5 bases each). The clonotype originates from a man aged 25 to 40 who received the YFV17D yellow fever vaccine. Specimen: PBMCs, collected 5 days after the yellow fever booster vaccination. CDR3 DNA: TGTGCCAGCACCCACACCGGGACGAGGGAGACCCAGTACTTC. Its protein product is CASTHTGTRETQYF.